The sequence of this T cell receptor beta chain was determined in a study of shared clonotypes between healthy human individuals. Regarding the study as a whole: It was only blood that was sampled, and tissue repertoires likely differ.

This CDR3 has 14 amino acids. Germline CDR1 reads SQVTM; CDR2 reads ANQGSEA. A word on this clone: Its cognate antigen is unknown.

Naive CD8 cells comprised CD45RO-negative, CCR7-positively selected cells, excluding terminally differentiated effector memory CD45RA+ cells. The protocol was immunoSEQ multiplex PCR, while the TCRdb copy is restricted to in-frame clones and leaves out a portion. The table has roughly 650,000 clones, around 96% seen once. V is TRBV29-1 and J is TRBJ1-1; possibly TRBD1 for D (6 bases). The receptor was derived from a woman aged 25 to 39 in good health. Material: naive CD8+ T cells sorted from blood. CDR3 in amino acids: CRVTGTGPNTEAFF. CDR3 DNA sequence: TGCAGAGTAACAGGGACGGGGCCGAACACTGAAGCTTTCTTT. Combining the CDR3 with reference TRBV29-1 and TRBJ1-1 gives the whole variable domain SAVISQKPSRDICQRGTSLTIQCQVDSQVTMMFWYRQQPGQSLTLIATANQGSEATYESGFVIDKFPISRPNLTFSTLTVSNMSPEDSSIYLCRVTGTGPNTEAFFGQGTRLTVV.